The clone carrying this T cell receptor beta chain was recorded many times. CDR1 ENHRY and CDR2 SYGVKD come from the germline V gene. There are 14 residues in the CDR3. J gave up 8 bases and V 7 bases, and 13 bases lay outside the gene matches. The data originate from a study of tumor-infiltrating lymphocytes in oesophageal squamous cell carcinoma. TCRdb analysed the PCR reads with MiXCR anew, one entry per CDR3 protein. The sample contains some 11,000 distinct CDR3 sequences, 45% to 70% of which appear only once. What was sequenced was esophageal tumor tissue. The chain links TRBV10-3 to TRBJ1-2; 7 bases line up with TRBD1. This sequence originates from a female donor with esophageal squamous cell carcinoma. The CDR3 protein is CAIIDRVGSKGYTF. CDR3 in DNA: TGTGCCATCATCGACAGGGTGGGGTCTAAGGGCTACACCTTC.